One T cell receptor (beta chain) is described in this entry. The target antigen is unknown. The V segment lost 5 bases and the J segment 8 bases; nucleotides outside the gene matches: 9. The CDR3 is made up of 14 amino acids. CDR1 is MNHNS, CDR2 SASEGT, per germline. The data were obtained in a study of post-analysis software for immune sequencing data. Study-level points and caveats: Controls had lower frequencies than patients of five TRBV segments, which included TRBV5-6, TRBV5-1 and TRBV20-1.

Unique-molecular-identifier-tagged TCR beta cDNA libraries were used. From approximately 1 to 10 million T cells, 400,000 to 550,000 cDNA molecules were obtained. One entry per CDR3 protein results from TCRdb running MiXCR on the PCR reads. Here the sample spans about 540,000 distinct CDR3 sequences, approximately 34% being singletons. The chain has TRBV6-1 and TRBJ1-2; 9 bases are a match to TRBD1. This clonotype originated in a girl aged 2 to 17 with multiple sclerosis. The sequenced material came from blood. The CDR3 sequence is CASSSTGGNIGYTF. In DNA, the CDR3 is TGTGCCAGCAGTTCGACAGGGGGAAATATAGGCTACACCTTC.